One T cell receptor beta chain is described in this entry. The record originates from a study of blood T cell repertoires in COVID-19. Whole-study context: Samples taken during acute and convalescent COVID-19 were collected in the United States, Italy and Spain. The cDNA or gDNA used as material had been derived from T cells, B-cell-depleted T cells, or PBMCs.

Original handling: Amplification of reference gene primers was used by the study to estimate nucleated cell counts. TCRdb's copy holds only in-frame clones and misses some; the assay was immunoSEQ multiplex PCR. V, J and clone size are taken as reported in that table, and D and trimming were inferred from the DNA itself. Of a few hundred thousand clones listed, 65% to 90% are singletons. The germline CDR1 and CDR2 sequences are SGHTA and FQGTGA. Trimming removed 5 bases at V and 5 bases at J, with 9 bases between. The CDR3 totals 13 residues. The rearrangement uses TRBV7-3 and TRBJ2-2; D not resolved. What was sequenced was peripheral blood. The receptor was isolated from a human donor in a cohort sampled during active COVID-19. DNA of the CDR3: TGTGCCAGCAGCCCTACTGGTACCGGGGAGCTGTTTTTT. It codes for CASSPTGTGELFF. Full variable domain (missing parts from reference TRBV7-3 and TRBJ2-2): GAGVSQTPSNKVTEKGKYVELRCDPISGHTALYWYRQSLGQGPEFLIYFQGTGAADDSGLPNDRFFAVRPEGSVSTLKIQRTERGDSAVYLCASSPTGTGELFFGEGSRLTVL.